The 17 T cell receptor beta chains in this list originate from one sample, sequenced in a study of T cells in Graves' hyperthyroidism and ophthalmopathy. The investigators amplified TCR beta CDR3 regions from RNA transcripts. The TCR CDR3 was amplified in a first-round RT-PCR using the HTBI primer set. TCRdb processed the multiplex PCR reads anew with MiXCR; each CDR3 protein has one entry. The data hold around 500,000 distinct CDR3 sequences, with roughly an eighth observed a single time. Sequenced: blood. The source of these receptors is a woman younger than 30 with Graves' hyperthyroidism.

The chain joins TRBV9 to TRBJ2-2, with no clear D. The CDR3 has 12 amino acids. V shed 2 bases and J shed 5 bases, with 4 bases lying between them. Germline V gene sequence: CDR1 SGDLS, CDR2 YYNGEE. The CDR3 protein is CASSVETGELFF. The CDR3 coding sequence is TGTGCCAGCAGCGTGGAAACCGGGGAGCTGTTTTTT.

A few counts support this clonotype. The chain joins TRBV19 to TRBJ2-7; 7 bases are a match to TRBD2. CDR1 LNHDA and CDR2 SQIVND come from the germline V gene (reference sequence). Trimming at V came to 7 bases and at J to 0 bases, leaving 6 bases not matched to a gene. The CDR3 consists of 14 residues. The CDR3 loop reads CASTSTSLSYEQYF. The CDR3 nucleotides are TGTGCCAGTACCTCGACTAGCCTCTCCTACGAGCAGTACTTC.

This clonotype was observed many times. In nucleotides, the CDR3 is TGTGCCAGCAGTTTAGCTAGCCTCTCTGGAAACACCATATATTTT. Translation gives CASSLASLSGNTIYF. V usage is TRBV12-3 or TRBV12-4 and J usage is TRBJ1-3; D not certain. The CDR3 is 15 residues long. V was clipped by 0 bases and J by 0 bases, with 6 bases between them.

This clonotype was observed at least ten times. This sequence joins TRBV12-3 or TRBV12-4 and TRBJ1-5; weak D call: TRBD1 (6 bases). The length of the CDR3 is 15 residues. V was shortened by 6 bases and J by 3 bases, with 15 bases between the two germline ends. CDR3 sequence reads: CASSNLGQFNQPQHF. As DNA, the CDR3 is TGTGCCAGCAGCAACCTAGGACAGTTCAATCAGCCCCAGCATTTT.

This clonotype was observed many times. The rearrangement links TRBV11-2 to TRBJ2-5; D is uncertain. Germline CDR1 SGHAT, CDR2 FQNNGV. The CDR3 runs 13 residues. V was trimmed by 1 base and J by 5 bases, leaving 8 bases between them. The CDR3 sequence is CASSLGEVETQYF. The CDR3 DNA reads TGTGCCAGCAGCTTAGGTGAGGTGGAGACCCAGTACTTC. Full variable domain (missing parts from reference TRBV11-2 and TRBJ2-5): EAGVAQSPRYKIIEKRQSVAFWCNPISGHATLYWYQQILGQGPKLLIQFQNNGVVDDSQLPKDRFSAERLKGVDSTLKIQPAKLEDSAVYLCASSLGEVETQYFGPGTRLLVL.

This clonotype has only a few counts. The chain employs TRBV5-1 and TRBJ2-4, with D tentatively TRBD1 (6 bases). The CDR3 spans 15 residues. V lost 0 bases to trimming and J lost 8 bases, with 15 bases between them. CDR1 is SGHRS and CDR2 is YFSETQ in the germline V gene. CDR3 nucleotides: TGCGCCAGCAGCTTGGCCGCGAGAGGGGGTGACATTCAGTACTTC. This gives the protein CASSLAARGGDIQYF.

V is TRBV20-1 and J is TRBJ2-1; D is possibly TRBD2 (5 bases). The CDR3 totals 13 residues. V shed 2 bases and J shed 7 bases, with 12 bases lying between them. Germline CDR1 is DFQATT and CDR2 is SNEGSKA (reference sequence). Written as DNA, the CDR3 is TGCAGTGCTAGACCCGTGGCGGGTAATGAGCAGTTCTTC. Amino acids: CSARPVAGNEQFF.

This clonotype was detected many times. The chain combines TRBV12-3 or TRBV12-4 with TRBJ1-5, with D perhaps matching TRBD1 (6 bases). The CDR3 contains 14 residues. Trimming left V 5 bases short and J 3 bases short, with 11 bases between. CDR3 amino acids: CASSPGQNNQPQHF. The DNA for the CDR3 is TGTGCCAGCAGTCCTGGACAGAACAATCAGCCCCAGCATTTT.

This clonotype was picked up a small number of times. This chain connects TRBV30 to TRBJ1-5; TRBD1 might be the D (6 bases). V lost 5 bases and J 2 bases, leaving 22 bases between the germline ends. Germline V lookup: CDR1 GTSNPN, CDR2 SVGIG (reference sequence). The CDR3 runs to 17 residues. The DNA of the CDR3 is TGTGCCTGGGGGGACACACGGAGTCGAAGGGGCAATCAGCCCCAGCATTTT. It codes for CAWGDTRSRRGNQPQHF.

Many counts were recorded for this clonotype. The chain's CDR3 is CASTQLETQYF. The DNA for the CDR3 is TGTGCCAGCACCCAACTAGAGACCCAGTACTTC. The V and J genes are TRBV6-1 and TRBJ2-5; D is unclear. V was trimmed by 7 bases and J by 4 bases, leaving 7 bases between them. Germline assignment: CDR1 MNHNS and CDR2 SASEGT. The CDR3 covers 11 residues.

This clonotype came up many times. This rearrangement joins TRBV6-1 to TRBJ2-7; 7 bases are a match to TRBD2. The CDR3 sequence is 13 residues long. Germline lookup yields CDR1 MNHNS and CDR2 SASEGT. V trimming: 8 bases; J trimming: 5 bases; junction bases outside the gene matches: 9. Written as DNA, the CDR3 is TGTGCCAGCCAACGCGGGAGAAGCGACGAGCAGTACTTC. This gives the protein CASQRGRSDEQYF.

This clonotype was detected many times. The chain uses TRBV11-2 and TRBJ2-2, with TRBD2 matching over 7 bases. Trimming at V came to 1 base and at J to 7 bases, leaving 6 bases not matched to a gene. The CDR3 loop spans 15 amino acids. Germline V gene lookup returns CDR1 SGHAT and CDR2 FQNNGV. This chain's CDR3 is CASSLGGGLHGELFF. The CDR3, as DNA: TGTGCCAGCAGCTTAGGGGGGGGACTTCACGGGGAGCTGTTTTTT.

This clonotype has a count of ten or more. The junction shows a germline mismatch at one end, possibly a read error. The rearrangement uses TRBV7-7 and TRBJ2-3; D is unclear. CDR3 length: 13 amino acids. Germline V gene sequence: CDR1 SSHAT, CDR2 FNYEAQ (reference sequence). CDR3 in amino acids: CASSLGEEDTQYF. CDR3 nucleotide sequence: TGTGCTAGCAGCCTGGGCGAGGAAGATACGCAGTATTTT.

This clonotype was seen ten or more times. The rearrangement links TRBV12-3 or TRBV12-4 to TRBJ2-3; 7 bases fit TRBD2. J was trimmed by 0 bases and V by 4 bases; bases with no gene match: 7. The CDR3 totals 16 residues. In DNA form, the CDR3 reads TGTGCCAGCAGTTCCACCTTAGCGGGTAGCACAGATACGCAGTATTTT. This sequence encodes CASSSTLAGSTDTQYF.

The CDR3 spells CASGRTSRYNEQFF. The CDR3 nucleotides are TGTGCCAGTGGAAGGACTAGCCGTTACAATGAGCAGTTCTTC. The rearrangement uses TRBV19 and TRBJ2-1; TRBD2 aligns across 8 bases. Germline-derived CDR1 and CDR2 are LNHDA and SQIVND (reference sequence). CDR3 length: 14 residues. J gave up 4 bases and V 8 bases, and 7 bases lay outside the gene matches.

This clonotype has only a few counts. This rearrangement joins TRBV7-9 to TRBJ1-1; no definite D call. CDR3 size: 15 residues. Trimming pared 3 bases from V and 0 bases from J, leaving 11 bases between. Per the germline V gene, CDR1 is SEHNR and CDR2 is FQNEAQ (reference sequence). The CDR3 nucleotides are TGTGCCAGCAGCTTCGGGATTCCCATGAACACTGAAGCTTTCTTT. Translated: CASSFGIPMNTEAFF. The full variable domain, in which reference TRBV7-9 and TRBJ1-1 provide the parts outside the CDR3, is DTGVSQNPRHKITKRGQNVTFRCDPISEHNRLYWYRQTLGQGPEFLTYFQNEAQLEKSRLLSDRFSAERPKGSFSTLEIQRTEQGDSAMYLCASSFGIPMNTEAFFGQGTRLTVV.

The V gene is TRBV20-1, the J gene TRBJ2-5; the D gene is possibly TRBD2 (5 bases). V was pared by 6 bases and J by 9 bases, with 14 bases between. CDR3 size: 11 residues. CDR1 is DFQATT, CDR2 SNEGSKA, per germline (reference sequence). In DNA form, the CDR3 reads TGCAGTGCCCTGGGAGCTTGGGCCCAGTACTTC. This encodes CSALGAWAQYF.